Sequencing of this TCR beta chain was carried out in a study of T cells after yellow fever vaccination (dated 2019 in TCRdb). Study-wide context: The SMART-Seq v4 Ultra Low Input RNA kit was used to prepare libraries from fractions with low cell numbers. Bulk TCR alpha and beta repertoires were sequenced longitudinally to track T-cell clones before and after primary and booster YFV17D yellow fever vaccination. Two healthy male donors, one aged 18 to 30 and one aged 30 to 40 years, were included in the cohort. Blood was drawn at multiple timepoints before and after primary and secondary immunization, with bulk PBMC replicates and cell subsets isolated.

This clonotype was seen ten or more times. Its binding antigen is unknown. Base qualities are not recorded, but no much larger clone differs from it by a single base. The treatment or condition tag for this specimen amounts to: live attenuated yellow fever vaccine strain. PBMCs were isolated from peripheral blood using a standard Ficoll-Paque protocol. CD4 and CD8 T-cell fractions were isolated with Dynabeads CD4 and CD8 positive selection kits. TriZol was used to extract RNA from bulk PBMCs, CD4 and CD8 fractions, and dextramer-positive and dextramer-negative fractions. TCR cDNA was synthesized by 5'RACE template switching, which introduced a universal primer site and unique molecular identifiers. Priming of cDNA synthesis was performed from both the TCR alpha and TCR beta constant segments. Two PCR steps were used to amplify libraries, with sample barcodes and sequencing adapters being added in the second step. Sequencing of the libraries was done on either Illumina HiSeq 2500 (2x100 bp) or NovaSeq (2x150 bp). Concerning the study's data processing: MIGEC was used to demultiplex reads and collapse the reads into UMI consensus sequences, and MiXCR was used for V(D)J alignment. Vaccine-responding clonotypes were identified with edgeR using replicate PBMC samples, with FDR below 0.01 and a log2 fold change above 5 up to day 15 being required. CD4 or CD8 identity was assigned to each bulk clonotype according to whether the clonotype was present at higher abundance in the sequenced CD4 repertoire or the sequenced CD8 repertoire. Using fastp trimming at Q25 and MiXCR clonotype assembly, TCRdb reanalyzed the public sequencing data and kept in-frame beta chains. CDR3 protein duplicates are merged, each entry listing the most common genes and DNA. The V and J calls come from TCRdb's annotation, not from the publication. In this sample the table shows fewer than 150,000 distinct CDR3 sequences, 6.5% to 9% of which occur a single time. The ten largest clones represent around 2.6% of the sample.

The paper's findings and limits, for the study overall: A small fraction of clonotypes showed up in both the CD4 and CD8 compartments, probably as a result of convergent recombination. Most clones expanded after primary vaccination (96% of CD4 and 80% to 90% of CD8) were re-detected after the booster, suggesting that broad memory maintenance occurred. Because the study included only a couple of donors, the extent to which the findings can be generalized is limited. Compared with the primary T-cell response, the secondary T-cell response was weaker but faster, peaking on day 5 rather than day 15. Computational filtering was needed because FACS-sorted repertoires could contain abundant contaminating clonotypes from the bulk population.

The CDR3 has 14 amino acids, counting the end cysteine and phenylalanine. The retained sequence is limited to the CDR3, 42 bases, with the frame set at the first base. Trimming costs V 3 bases and J 0 bases, and their ends lie 8 bases apart. From the germline V gene, CDR1 is SGHRS and CDR2 is YFSETQ. The source is a man between 18 and 29 years old who received the YFV17D yellow fever vaccine. The input for sequencing was CD4+ T cells sorted from PBMCs, taken around 45 days after the first yellow fever vaccination. The rearrangement combines TRBV5-1 with TRBJ2-3, with the D gene possibly TRBD1 or TRBD2, each one fitting 5 bases. The DNA reads TGCGCCAGCAGCTCTGGGGGAAGCACAGATACGCAGTATTTT. Its protein product is CASSSGGSTDTQYF.